The sample holds many counts of the clone carrying this TCR beta chain. Its target is unknown. Profiling relied on immunoSEQ multiplex PCR, and the TCRdb table lists in-frame clones only, not all of them. The repertoire holds approximately 1.1 million clones, with around 82% as singletons. Trimming removed 3 bases from V and 7 bases from J; junction bases left unmatched: 9. This CDR3 contains 15 residues. Germline-derived CDR1 and CDR2 are LNHDA and SQIVND (reference sequence). This record belongs to a study of shared clonotypes between healthy human individuals. The study, taken as a whole, reports: It was expected that sequencing depth would affect clonotype sharing among donors.

J is TRBJ1-5 and V is TRBV19, with 7 bases aligning to TRBD1. The TCR was taken from a man aged 18 to 29 in good health. Some clones in this sample may be carry-over from other donors' samples. Material: memory CD4+ T cells from PBMCs. As to subset: CD45RA-negative fraction. For the CDR3, the DNA is TGTGCCAGTAGTATTTCTAAAGGGGGCAGACAGCCCCAGCATTTT. It translates to CASSISKGGRQPQHF.